A single T cell receptor (beta chain) is shown here with its context. The sample belongs to a study of T cell changes during pregnancy in multiple sclerosis. CDR1 KGHSH and CDR2 LQKENI come from the germline V gene. The CDR3 length is 16 residues. V trimming: 0 bases; J trimming: 1 base; junction bases outside the gene matches: 4. The repertoire was sequenced with immunoSEQ multiplex PCR; TCRdb's copy has only in-frame clones and lacks some. The data show around 56,000 clones, approximately 91% seen once. Sequencing was performed on peripheral blood, taken after pregnancy. The chain links TRBV18 to TRBJ2-3, with 7 bases that match TRBD1. This receptor was identified in a female donor with multiple sclerosis, enrolled in a pregnancy study. For the CDR3, the DNA is TGTGCCAGCTCACCACCGAGACAGGGCGGCACAGATACGCAGTATTTT. As protein: CASSPPRQGGTDTQYF.